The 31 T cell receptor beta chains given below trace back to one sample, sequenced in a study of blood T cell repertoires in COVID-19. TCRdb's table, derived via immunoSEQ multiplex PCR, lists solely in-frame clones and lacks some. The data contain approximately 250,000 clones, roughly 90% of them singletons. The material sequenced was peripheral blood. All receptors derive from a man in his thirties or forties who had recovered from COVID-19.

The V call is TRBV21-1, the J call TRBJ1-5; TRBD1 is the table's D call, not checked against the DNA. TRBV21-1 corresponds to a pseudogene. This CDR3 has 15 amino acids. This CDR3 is CASSKPDKLNQPQHF. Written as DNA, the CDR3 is TGTGCCAGCAGCAAGCCCGACAAGTTAAATCAGCCCCAGCATTTT.

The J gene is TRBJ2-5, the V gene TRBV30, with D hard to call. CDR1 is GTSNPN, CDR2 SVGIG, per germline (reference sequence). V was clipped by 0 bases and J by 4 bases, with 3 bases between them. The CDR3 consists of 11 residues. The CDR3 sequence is CAWSVRETQYF. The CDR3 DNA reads TGTGCCTGGAGTGTTAGAGAGACCCAGTACTTC.

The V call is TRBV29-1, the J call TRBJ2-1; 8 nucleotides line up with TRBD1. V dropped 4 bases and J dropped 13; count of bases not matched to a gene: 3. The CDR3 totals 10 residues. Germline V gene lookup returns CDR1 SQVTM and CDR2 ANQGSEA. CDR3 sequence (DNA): TGCAGCGTTGCCGGACAGGGACAGTTCTTC. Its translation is CSVAGQGQFF.

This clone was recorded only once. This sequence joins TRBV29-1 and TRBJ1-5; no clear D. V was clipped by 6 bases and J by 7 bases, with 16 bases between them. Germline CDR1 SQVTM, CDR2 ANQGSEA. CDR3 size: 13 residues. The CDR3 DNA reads TGCAGCGTCGTTGTGGAGTCGGGACAGCCCCAGCATTTT. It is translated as CSVVVESGQPQHF.

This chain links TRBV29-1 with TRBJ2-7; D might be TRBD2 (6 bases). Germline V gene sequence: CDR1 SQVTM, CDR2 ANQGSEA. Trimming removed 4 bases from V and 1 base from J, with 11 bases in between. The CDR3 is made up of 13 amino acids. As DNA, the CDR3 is TGCAGCGTTGCCGGGGGTCTTTCCTACGAGCAGTACTTC. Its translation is CSVAGGLSYEQYF.

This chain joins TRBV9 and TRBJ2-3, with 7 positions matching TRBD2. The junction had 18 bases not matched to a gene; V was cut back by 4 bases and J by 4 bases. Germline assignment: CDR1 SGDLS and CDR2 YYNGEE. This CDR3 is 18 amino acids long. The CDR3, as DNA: TGTGCCAGCAGCCCGGGGGGTTCGTTGCGTTGGCGTCCAGATACGCAGTATTTT. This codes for CASSPGGSLRWRPDTQYF.

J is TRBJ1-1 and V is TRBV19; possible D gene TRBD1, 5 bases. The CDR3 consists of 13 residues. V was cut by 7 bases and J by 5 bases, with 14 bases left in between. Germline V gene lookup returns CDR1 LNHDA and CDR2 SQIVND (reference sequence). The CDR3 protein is CASTWGRQTEAFF. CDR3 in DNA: TGTGCCAGTACGTGGGGGAGGCAAACTGAAGCTTTCTTT.

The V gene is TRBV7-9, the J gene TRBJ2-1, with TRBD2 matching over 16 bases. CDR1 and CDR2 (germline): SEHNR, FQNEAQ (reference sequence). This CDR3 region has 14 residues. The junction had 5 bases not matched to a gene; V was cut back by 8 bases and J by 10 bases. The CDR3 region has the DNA TGTGCCAGCGGGACTAGCGGGGGGGTACGAGAGCAGTTCTTC. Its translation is CASGTSGGVREQFF. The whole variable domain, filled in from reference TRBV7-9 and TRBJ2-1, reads DTGVSQNPRHKITKRGQNVTFRCDPISEHNRLYWYRQTLGQGPEFLTYFQNEAQLEKSRLLSDRFSAERPKGSFSTLEIQRTEQGDSAMYLCASGTSGGVREQFFGPGTRLTVL.

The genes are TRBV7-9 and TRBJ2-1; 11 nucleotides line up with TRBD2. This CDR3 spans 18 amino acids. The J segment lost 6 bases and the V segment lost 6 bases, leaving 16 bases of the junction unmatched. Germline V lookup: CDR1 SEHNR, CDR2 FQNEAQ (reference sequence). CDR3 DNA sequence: TGTGCCAGCAGACTCTCGGGACTAGCGGTACTAGGACCCAATGAGCAGTTCTTC. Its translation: CASRLSGLAVLGPNEQFF.

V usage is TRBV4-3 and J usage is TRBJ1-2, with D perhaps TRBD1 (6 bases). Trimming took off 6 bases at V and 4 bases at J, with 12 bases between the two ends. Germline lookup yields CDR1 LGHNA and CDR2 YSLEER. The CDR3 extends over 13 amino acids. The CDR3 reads CASRPGTSYGYTF. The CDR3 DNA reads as TGCGCCAGCAGACCCGGGACAAGCTATGGCTACACCTTC.

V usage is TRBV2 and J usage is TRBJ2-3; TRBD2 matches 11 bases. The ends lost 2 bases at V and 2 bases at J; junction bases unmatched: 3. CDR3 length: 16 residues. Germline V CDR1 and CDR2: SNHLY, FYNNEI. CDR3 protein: CASSEQGLAVTDTQYF. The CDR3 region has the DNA TGTGCCAGCAGTGAACAGGGACTAGCGGTCACAGATACGCAGTATTTT.

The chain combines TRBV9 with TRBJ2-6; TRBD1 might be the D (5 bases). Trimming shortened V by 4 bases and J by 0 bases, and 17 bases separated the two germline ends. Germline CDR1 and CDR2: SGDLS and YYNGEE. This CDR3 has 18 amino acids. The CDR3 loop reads CASSLLPDKYSGANVLTF. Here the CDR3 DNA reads TGTGCCAGCAGCCTTCTACCGGACAAATACTCTGGGGCCAACGTCCTGACTTTC.

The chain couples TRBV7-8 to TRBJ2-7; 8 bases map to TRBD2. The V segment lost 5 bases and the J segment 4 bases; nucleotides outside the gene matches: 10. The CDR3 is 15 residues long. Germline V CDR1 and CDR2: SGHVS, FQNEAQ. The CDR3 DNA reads TGTGCCAGCAGCACTAGGGGCGGGGGGTTATACGAGCAGTACTTC. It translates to CASSTRGGGLYEQYF.

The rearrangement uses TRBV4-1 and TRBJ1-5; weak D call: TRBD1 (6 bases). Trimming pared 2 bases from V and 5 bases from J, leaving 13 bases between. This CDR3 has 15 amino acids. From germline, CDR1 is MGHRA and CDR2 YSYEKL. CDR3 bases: TGCGCCAGCAGCCAACGGGACAACTTCTATCAGCCCCAGCATTTT. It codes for CASSQRDNFYQPQHF.

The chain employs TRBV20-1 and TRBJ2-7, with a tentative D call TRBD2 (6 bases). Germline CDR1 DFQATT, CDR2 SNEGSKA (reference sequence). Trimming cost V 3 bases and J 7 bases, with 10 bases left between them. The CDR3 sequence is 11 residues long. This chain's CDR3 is CSASGGTEQYF. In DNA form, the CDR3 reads TGCAGTGCTAGCGGGGGTACGGAGCAGTACTTC.

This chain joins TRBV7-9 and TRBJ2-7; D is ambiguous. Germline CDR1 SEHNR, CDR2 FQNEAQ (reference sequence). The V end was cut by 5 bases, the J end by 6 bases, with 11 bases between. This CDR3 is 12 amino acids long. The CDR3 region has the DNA TGTGCCAGCAGCCCGCTCAGGTCCGAGCAGTACTTC. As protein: CASSPLRSEQYF. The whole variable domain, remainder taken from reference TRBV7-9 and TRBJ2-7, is DTGVSQNPRHKITKRGQNVTFRCDPISEHNRLYWYRQTLGQGPEFLTYFQNEAQLEKSRLLSDRFSAERPKGSFSTLEIQRTEQGDSAMYLCASSPLRSEQYFGPGTRLTVT.

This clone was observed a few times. CDR3 loop: CASSLARAGELFF. The CDR3 nucleotides are TGTGCCAGCAGCTTAGCTCGGGCCGGGGAGCTGTTTTTT. The V and J genes are TRBV7-2 and TRBJ2-2; D gene ambiguous. V was pared by 0 bases and J by 6 bases, with 5 bases between. Germline CDR1 is SGHTA and CDR2 is FQGNSA. The CDR3 contains 13 residues.

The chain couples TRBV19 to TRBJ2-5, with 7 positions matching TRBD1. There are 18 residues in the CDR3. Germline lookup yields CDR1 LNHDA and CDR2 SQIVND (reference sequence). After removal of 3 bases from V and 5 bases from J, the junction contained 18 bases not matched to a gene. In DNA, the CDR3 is TGTGCCAGTAGTATCGACGGTCCTTACAGGGGTACGTGGGAGACCCAGTACTTC. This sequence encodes CASSIDGPYRGTWETQYF.

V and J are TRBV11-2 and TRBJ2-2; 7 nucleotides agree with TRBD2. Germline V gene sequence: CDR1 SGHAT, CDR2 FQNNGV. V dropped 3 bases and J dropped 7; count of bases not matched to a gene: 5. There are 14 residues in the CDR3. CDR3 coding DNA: TGTGCCAGCAGCTTTGGGGGGGTCAGCGGGGAGCTGTTTTTT. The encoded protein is CASSFGGVSGELFF.

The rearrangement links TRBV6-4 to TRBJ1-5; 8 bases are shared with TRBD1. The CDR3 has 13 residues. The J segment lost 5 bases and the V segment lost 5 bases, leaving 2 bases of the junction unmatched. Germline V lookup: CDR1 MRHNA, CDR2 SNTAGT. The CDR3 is CASSQDRDQPQHF. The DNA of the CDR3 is TGTGCCAGCAGTCAGGACAGGGATCAGCCCCAGCATTTT.

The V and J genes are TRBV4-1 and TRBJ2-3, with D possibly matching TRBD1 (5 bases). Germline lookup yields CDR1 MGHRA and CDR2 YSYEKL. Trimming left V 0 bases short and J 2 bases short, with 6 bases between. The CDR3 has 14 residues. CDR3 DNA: TGCGCCAGCAGCCAAGAAGGGGTCACAGATACGCAGTATTTT. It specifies CASSQEGVTDTQYF.

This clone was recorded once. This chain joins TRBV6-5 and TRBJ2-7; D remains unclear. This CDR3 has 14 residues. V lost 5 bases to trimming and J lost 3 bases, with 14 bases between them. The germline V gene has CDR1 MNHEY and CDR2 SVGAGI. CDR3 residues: CASSPQRGVYEQYF. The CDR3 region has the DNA TGTGCCAGCAGTCCCCAGCGCGGAGTCTACGAGCAGTACTTC.

The CDR3 reads CASRGTGTGNTYGYTF. In DNA, the CDR3 is TGTGCCAGTAGGGGGACAGGGACTGGTAACACGTATGGCTACACCTTC. V and J are TRBV19 and TRBJ1-2; 9 bases map to TRBD1. Losses at the gene ends were 6 bases for V and 5 bases for J; bases not matched to a gene: 13. From germline, CDR1 is LNHDA and CDR2 SQIVND (reference sequence). The CDR3 spans 16 residues.

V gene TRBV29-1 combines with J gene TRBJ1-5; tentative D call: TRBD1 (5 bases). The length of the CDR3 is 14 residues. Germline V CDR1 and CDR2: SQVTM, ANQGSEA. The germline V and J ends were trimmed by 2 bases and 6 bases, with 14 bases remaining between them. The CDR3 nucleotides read TGCAGCGTTGAAATCGGGGCGCGGGGTCAGCCCCAGCATTTT. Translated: CSVEIGARGQPQHF.

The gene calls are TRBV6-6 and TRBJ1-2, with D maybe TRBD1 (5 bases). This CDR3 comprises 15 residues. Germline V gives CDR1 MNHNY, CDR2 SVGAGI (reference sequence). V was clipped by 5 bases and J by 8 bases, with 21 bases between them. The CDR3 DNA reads TGTGCCAGCAGTATAGAGATAGCTGGGGGAGGGGGCTACACCTTC. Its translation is CASSIEIAGGGGYTF.

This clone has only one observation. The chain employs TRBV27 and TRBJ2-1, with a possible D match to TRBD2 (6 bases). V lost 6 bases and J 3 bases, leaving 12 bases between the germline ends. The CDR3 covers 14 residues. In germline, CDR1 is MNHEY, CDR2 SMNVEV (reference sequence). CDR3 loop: CASSRISGYNEQFF. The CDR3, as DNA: TGTGCCAGCAGCAGGATTAGCGGCTACAATGAGCAGTTCTTC.

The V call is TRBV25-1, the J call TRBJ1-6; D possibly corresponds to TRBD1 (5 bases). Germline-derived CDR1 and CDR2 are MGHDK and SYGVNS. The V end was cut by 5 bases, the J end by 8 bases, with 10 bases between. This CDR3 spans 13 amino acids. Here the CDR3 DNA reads TGTGCCAGCAGTTGGGAGGGGTATTCACCCCTCCACTTT. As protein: CASSWEGYSPLHF. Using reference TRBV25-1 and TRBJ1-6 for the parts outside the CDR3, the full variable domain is EADIYQTPRYLVIGTGKKITLECSQTMGHDKMYWYQQDPGMELHLIHYSYGVNSTEKGDLSSESTVSRIRTEHFPLTLESARPSHTSQYLCASSWEGYSPLHFGNGTRLTVT.

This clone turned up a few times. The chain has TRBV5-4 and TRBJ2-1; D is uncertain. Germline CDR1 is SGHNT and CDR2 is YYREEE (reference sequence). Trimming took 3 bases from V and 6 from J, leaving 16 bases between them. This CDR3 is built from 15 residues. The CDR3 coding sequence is TGTGCCAGCAGCTCCCCAAGAGGATCGGTCAATGAGCAGTTCTTC. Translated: CASSSPRGSVNEQFF. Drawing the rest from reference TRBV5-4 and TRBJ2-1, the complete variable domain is ETGVTQSPTHLIKTRGQQVTLRCSSQSGHNTVSWYQQALGQGPQFIFQYYREEENGRGNFPPRFSGLQFPNYSSELNVNALELDDSALYLCASSSPRGSVNEQFFGPGTRLTVL.

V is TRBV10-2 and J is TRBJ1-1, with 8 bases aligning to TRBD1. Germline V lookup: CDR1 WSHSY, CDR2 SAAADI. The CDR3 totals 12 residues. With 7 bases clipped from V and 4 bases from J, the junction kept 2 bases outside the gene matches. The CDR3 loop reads CASNTGGTEAFF. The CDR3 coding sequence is TGCGCCAGCAATACAGGGGGCACTGAAGCTTTCTTT.

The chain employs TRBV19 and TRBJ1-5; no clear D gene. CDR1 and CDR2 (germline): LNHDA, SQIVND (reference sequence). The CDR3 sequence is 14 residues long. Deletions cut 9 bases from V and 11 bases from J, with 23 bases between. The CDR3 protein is CASRTEAGVWAQHF. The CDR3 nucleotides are TGTGCCAGCCGTACAGAAGCGGGTGTTTGGGCCCAGCATTTT.

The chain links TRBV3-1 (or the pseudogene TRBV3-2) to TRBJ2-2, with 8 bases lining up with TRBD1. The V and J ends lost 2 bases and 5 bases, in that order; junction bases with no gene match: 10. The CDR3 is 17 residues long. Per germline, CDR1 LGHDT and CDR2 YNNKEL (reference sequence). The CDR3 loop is CASSQPSIDRGTGELFF. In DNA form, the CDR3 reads TGTGCCAGCAGCCAACCCTCCATAGACAGGGGAACCGGGGAGCTGTTTTTT.